This TCR beta chain was captured in a study of T cells expressing NK-cell markers. At the level of the study: Of eight sequenced donors, seven were HCMV-seropositive and one HCMV-seronegative. Study results and caveats: The share of CD8+ T cells held by dominant NKG2C+ clonotypes was about 1.0-7.5% in about six donors.

Remarks on this clonotype: Antigen unknown.

cDNA encoding TCR beta was synthesized via 5'RACE template switching incorporating UMIs. TCRdb re-called the 5' RACE reads; every CDR3 protein appears as one record, without DNA. The sample totals 550,000 or so distinct CDR3 sequences. There are 17 residues in the CDR3. CDR1 and CDR2 from the germline V gene are SGHRS and YFSETQ. The J gene is TRBJ2-3, the V gene TRBV5-1; TCRdb selects TRBD1, and the lack of DNA leaves this call unchecked. Material: blood T cells: a sorted CD56 or NKG2C T cell subset, CD4+ or CD8+ T cells, or bulk PBMC T cells (not recorded which). The sequence derives from a man aged 18 to 30 in good health. CDR3 loop: CASSLGLAGAGQKAQYF.